Listed here are 21 T cell receptor beta chains from one sample, sequenced in a study of shared clonotypes between healthy human individuals. The protocol was immunoSEQ multiplex PCR, while the TCRdb copy is restricted to in-frame clones and leaves out a portion. The sample shows roughly 2 million clones, approximately 95% of them seen only once. Positive CCR7 selection of CD45RO-negative cells yielded the naive CD8 cells, and terminally differentiated effector memory CD45RA+ cells were excluded. Sequencing used naive CD8+ T cells sorted from blood. All receptors derive from a man younger than 35 in good health.

Here the CDR3 DNA reads TGTGCCAGCAGTGAAGCGCAGGGGCCCGGGTACGAGCAGTACTTC. It codes for CASSEAQGPGYEQYF. The chain has TRBV2 and TRBJ2-7; tentative D call: TRBD1 (6 bases). The CDR3 covers 15 residues. Germline assignment: CDR1 SNHLY and CDR2 FYNNEI. The V end was cut by 0 bases, the J end by 4 bases, with 13 bases between.

V usage is TRBV11-2 and J usage is TRBJ1-5; D uncertain. Trimming removed 5 bases at V and 0 bases at J, with 11 bases between. The CDR3 loop spans 15 amino acids. The germline CDR1 and CDR2 sequences are SGHAT and FQNNGV. The CDR3 loop reads CASSPEGNSNQPQHF. In nucleotides, the CDR3 is TGTGCCAGCAGCCCAGAGGGAAATAGCAATCAGCCCCAGCATTTT.

The chain has TRBV7-9 and TRBJ2-5; D not resolved. The V end was cut by 2 bases, the J end by 0 bases, with 13 bases between. Germline V lookup: CDR1 SEHNR, CDR2 FQNEAQ (reference sequence). This CDR3 region has 16 residues. CDR3 loop: CASSLSPILYQETQYF. As DNA, the CDR3 is TGTGCCAGCAGCTTAAGTCCAATCCTCTACCAAGAGACCCAGTACTTC.

The rearrangement uses TRBV28 and TRBJ1-2; TRBD1 aligns across 9 bases. The CDR3 length is 13 residues. Germline V gene data show CDR1 as MDHEN and CDR2 as SYDVKM. Trimming removed 7 bases from V and 3 bases from J; junction bases left unmatched: 3. The CDR3 bases are TGTGCCAGCATACAGGGGGCGGACTATGGCTACACCTTC. Its translation is CASIQGADYGYTF.

CDR3 sequence (DNA): TGCGCCAGCAGCCAAGCACTAGCCACCGGGGAGCTGTTTTTT. Amino acid sequence: CASSQALATGELFF. This chain links TRBV4-1 with TRBJ2-2; D perhaps matches TRBD2 (6 bases). The CDR3 runs to 14 residues. V lost 1 base, J lost 4 bases, and 7 bases lay in between. Germline V lookup: CDR1 MGHRA, CDR2 YSYEKL.

The genes are TRBV7-9 and TRBJ2-7; tentatively, D is TRBD1 (6 bases). CDR3 size: 15 residues. Trimming took 5 bases from V and 3 from J, leaving 17 bases between them. Germline CDR1 and CDR2: SEHNR and FQNEAQ (reference sequence). CDR3 nucleotides: TGTGCCAGCAGCCCCGAGGCAGGGGCCGGCTACGAGCAGTACTTC. Protein sequence: CASSPEAGAGYEQYF.

The chain uses TRBV5-4 and TRBJ2-3; 8 bases line up with TRBD1. CDR3 length: 17 residues. The germline V gene encodes CDR1 SGHNT and CDR2 YYREEE (reference sequence). Germline trimming cut 4 bases from V and 0 bases from J; bases unmatched to any gene: 10. CDR3 sequence (DNA): TGTGCCAGCAGCGAAGATTGGACAGGGTTTAGCACAGATACGCAGTATTTT. Protein: CASSEDWTGFSTDTQYF.

This chain links TRBV6-5 with TRBJ2-3; TRBD1 matches 9 bases. The V gene's germline CDR1 is MNHEY and CDR2 SVGAGI. This CDR3 region has 15 residues. J was trimmed by 4 bases and V by 5 bases; bases with no gene match: 7. As DNA, the CDR3 is TGTGCCAGCAGTCCGGGACAGGGACCACCAGATACGCAGTATTTT. Translated: CASSPGQGPPDTQYF.

The CDR3 here is CAMTGSRRNTIYF. The CDR3 bases are TGTGCCATGACAGGGTCGAGGAGAAACACCATATATTTT. The rearrangement links TRBV6-4 to TRBJ1-3; the match to TRBD1 covers 7 bases. V trimming: 10 bases; J trimming: 5 bases; junction bases outside the gene matches: 8. The CDR3 spans 13 residues. Germline-derived CDR1 and CDR2 are MRHNA and SNTAGT.

The chain couples TRBV5-4 to TRBJ2-7; TRBD1 or TRBD2 may be the D gene (5 bases each). This CDR3 region has 14 residues. V lost 3 bases to trimming and J lost 3 bases, with 13 bases between them. Germline-derived CDR1 and CDR2 are SGHNT and YYREEE (reference sequence). The CDR3 nucleotides read TGTGCCAGCAGCTGGGACCGGGGCGTCTACGAGCAGTACTTC. Its protein product is CASSWDRGVYEQYF.

The CDR3 region is CASSRSSGEWSNYGYTF. CDR3 DNA: TGTGCCAGTAGTCGTTCGTCAGGGGAGTGGAGTAACTATGGCTACACCTTC. This chain joins TRBV19 and TRBJ1-2; the D gene is possibly TRBD1 (6 bases). From germline, CDR1 is LNHDA and CDR2 SQIVND (reference sequence). CDR3 length equals 17 residues. V gave up 5 bases and J gave up 1 base, with 20 bases separating them.

In its sample, this clone was seen once. The chain employs TRBV27 and TRBJ2-6; D remains ambiguous. Per germline, CDR1 MNHEY and CDR2 SMNVEV (reference sequence). V lost 6 bases, J lost 3 bases, and 15 bases lay in between. The CDR3 has 16 amino acids. CDR3 sequence: CASSSRDLYGANVLTF. In DNA, the CDR3 is TGTGCCAGCAGCTCACGTGATTTATATGGGGCCAACGTCCTGACTTTC.

The chain links TRBV9 to TRBJ2-2; D remains unclear. The CDR3 runs to 14 residues. Trimming took 0 bases from V and 5 from J, leaving 8 bases between them. Germline V gene lookup returns CDR1 SGDLS and CDR2 YYNGEE. The CDR3 DNA reads as TGTGCCAGCAGCGTAGTTTCAGAGACCGGGGAGCTGTTTTTT. Translation gives CASSVVSETGELFF. The full variable domain, with the rest looked up from reference TRBV9 and TRBJ2-2, is DSGVTQTPKHLITATGQRVTLRCSPRSGDLSVYWYQQSLDQGLQFLIQYYNGEERAKGNILERFSAQQFPDLHSELNLSSLELGDSALYFCASSVVSETGELFFGEGSRLTVL.

In DNA, the CDR3 is TGTGCCAGCAGTTTATCAGCAGGGACAAATTCACCCCTCCACTTT. Its protein is CASSLSAGTNSPLHF. J is TRBJ1-6 and V is TRBV27, with D possibly matching TRBD1 (6 bases). The germline V gene has CDR1 MNHEY and CDR2 SMNVEV (reference sequence). Between the trimmed V and J ends, which lost 0 bases and 7 bases, there was a span of 10 bases. There are 15 residues in the CDR3.

The rearrangement uses TRBV15 and TRBJ2-2; TRBD2 matches 7 bases. The CDR3 has 16 amino acids. The junction had 7 bases not matched to a gene; V was cut back by 2 bases and J by 4 bases. Germline CDR1 and CDR2: LNHNV and YYDKDF (reference sequence). The DNA of the CDR3 is TGTGCCACCAGCAGATTGAGCGGGGCCGCCACCGGGGAGCTGTTTTTT. Translating it yields CATSRLSGAATGELFF.

This chain connects TRBV11-2 to TRBJ2-1; no clear D gene. Germline CDR1 and CDR2: SGHAT and FQNNGV. Trimming took 3 bases from V and 7 from J, leaving 13 bases between them. The CDR3 totals 14 residues. The CDR3 protein is CASSLGSASNEQFF. CDR3 DNA sequence: TGTGCCAGCAGCTTGGGAAGCGCTTCAAATGAGCAGTTCTTC.

The chain combines TRBV5-6 with TRBJ1-2; 7 bases line up with TRBD1. CDR3 length: 13 amino acids. The germline gives CDR1 SGHDT, CDR2 YYEEEE. The ends lost 2 bases at V and 8 bases at J; junction bases unmatched: 6. This chain's CDR3 is CASSFEGAGGYTF. In nucleotides, the CDR3 is TGTGCCAGCAGCTTTGAGGGGGCGGGCGGCTACACCTTC.

This sequence joins TRBV6-6 and TRBJ2-7, with D possibly TRBD1 on 5 matching bases. Trimming shortened V by 2 bases and J by 0 bases, and 11 bases separated the two germline ends. Germline V gives CDR1 MNHNY, CDR2 SVGAGI (reference sequence). CDR3 size: 15 residues. The CDR3 DNA reads as TGTGCCAGCAGTTACCCCCGTCAGGGCTCCTACGAGCAGTACTTC. As protein: CASSYPRQGSYEQYF.

The chain couples TRBV7-9 to TRBJ2-1, with 9 bases fitting TRBD1. V trimming: 3 bases; J trimming: 5 bases; junction bases outside the gene matches: 11. The germline V gene encodes CDR1 SEHNR and CDR2 FQNEAQ (reference sequence). CDR3 length equals 17 residues. The CDR3 DNA sequence: TGTGCCAGCAGCTTCTTCGGGACAGGGATTATAGACAATGAGCAGTTCTTC. Translating it yields CASSFFGTGIIDNEQFF.

The chain is built from TRBV6-6 and TRBJ2-7, with 9 bases identical to TRBD2. Germline-derived CDR1 and CDR2 are MNHNY and SVGAGI (reference sequence). This CDR3 is built from 14 residues. With 6 bases clipped from V and 4 bases from J, the junction kept 7 bases outside the gene matches. CDR3 DNA sequence: TGTGCCAGCAGGGAACCAGGACTAGCGTACGAGCAGTACTTC. Translated, it gives CASREPGLAYEQYF.

The rearrangement joins TRBV15 to TRBJ1-2; 7 bases are a match to TRBD1. This CDR3 is 12 amino acids long. Germline V gives CDR1 LNHNV, CDR2 YYDKDF (reference sequence). Trimming cost V 5 bases and J 8 bases; bases outside gene matches: 5. The CDR3 is CATSPGGVGYTF. In DNA form, the CDR3 reads TGTGCCACCAGCCCAGGGGGGGTGGGCTACACCTTC.